This entry is about one T cell receptor beta chain. Sequencing used immunoSEQ multiplex PCR; TCRdb keeps in-frame clones, though not all of them. The table lists 75,000 to 95,000 clones, 85% to 95% of them singletons, with 0.9% to 0.95% in the top ten. This entry is derived from a study of T cell changes during pregnancy in multiple sclerosis. The germline CDR1 and CDR2 sequences are MDHEN and SYDVKM. There are 14 residues in the CDR3. Trimming stripped 3 bases from V and 5 bases from J, with 11 bases between. This TCR was sampled from a female donor with multiple sclerosis, enrolled in a pregnancy study. The chain combines TRBV28 with TRBJ1-5, with D hard to call. The sequencing here drew on peripheral blood, taken before pregnancy. The CDR3 DNA reads TGTGCCAGCAGTTTTGGGCCAGCATATCAGCCCCAGCATTTT. This translates into CASSFGPAYQPQHF.